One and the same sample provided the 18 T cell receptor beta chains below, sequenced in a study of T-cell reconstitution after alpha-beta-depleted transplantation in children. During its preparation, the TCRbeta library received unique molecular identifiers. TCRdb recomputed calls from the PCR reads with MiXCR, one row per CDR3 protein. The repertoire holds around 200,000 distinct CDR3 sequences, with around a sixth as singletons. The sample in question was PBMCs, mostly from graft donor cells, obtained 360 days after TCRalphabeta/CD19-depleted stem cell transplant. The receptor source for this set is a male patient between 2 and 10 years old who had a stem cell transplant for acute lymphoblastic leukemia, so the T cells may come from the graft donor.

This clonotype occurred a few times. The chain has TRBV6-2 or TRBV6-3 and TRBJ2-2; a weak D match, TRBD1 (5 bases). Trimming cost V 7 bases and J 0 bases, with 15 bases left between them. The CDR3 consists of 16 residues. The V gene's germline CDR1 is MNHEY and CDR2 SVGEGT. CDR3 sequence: CASIRVVGSNTGELFF. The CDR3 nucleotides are TGTGCCAGCATCAGGGTAGTAGGTTCGAACACCGGGGAGCTGTTTTTT.

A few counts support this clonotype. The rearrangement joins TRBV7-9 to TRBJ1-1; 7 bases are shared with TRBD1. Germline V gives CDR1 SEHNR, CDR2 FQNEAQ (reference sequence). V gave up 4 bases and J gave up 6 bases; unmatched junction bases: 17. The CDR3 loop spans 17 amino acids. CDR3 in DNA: TGTGCCAGCAGCTCATTGCGGGACAGTCCAACCCCTGCTGAAGCTTTCTTT. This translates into CASSSLRDSPTPAEAFF.

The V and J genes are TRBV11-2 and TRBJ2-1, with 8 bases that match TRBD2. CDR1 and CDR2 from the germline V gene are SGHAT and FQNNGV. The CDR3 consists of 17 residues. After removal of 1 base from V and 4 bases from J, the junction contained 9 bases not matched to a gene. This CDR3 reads CASSLVIAGLGYNEQFF. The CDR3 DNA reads TGTGCCAGCAGCTTAGTAATAGCGGGGCTCGGGTACAATGAGCAGTTCTTC.

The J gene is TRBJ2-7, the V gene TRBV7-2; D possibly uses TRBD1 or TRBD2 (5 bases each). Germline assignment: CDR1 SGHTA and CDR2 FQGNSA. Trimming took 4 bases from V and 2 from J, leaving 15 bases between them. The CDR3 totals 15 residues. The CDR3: CASSSWGLGAYEQYF. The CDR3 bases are TGTGCCAGCAGCTCCTGGGGGTTGGGCGCCTACGAGCAGTACTTC.

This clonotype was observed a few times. The CDR3 DNA is TGTGCCAGCAGTGAAGAGTGGACCGGGGAGCTGTTTTTT. Residues: CASSEEWTGELFF. This chain links TRBV6-1 with TRBJ2-2; D gene unclear. V lost 1 base, J lost 5 bases, and 5 bases lay in between. CDR1 and CDR2 from the germline V gene are MNHNS and SASEGT. The CDR3 has 13 residues.

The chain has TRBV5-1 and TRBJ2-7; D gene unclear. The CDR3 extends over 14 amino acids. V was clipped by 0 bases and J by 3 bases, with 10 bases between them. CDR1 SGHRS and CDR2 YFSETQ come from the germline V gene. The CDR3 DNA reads TGCGCCAGCAGCTTGGGGTTAGGGCTCTACGAGCAGTACTTC. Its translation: CASSLGLGLYEQYF.

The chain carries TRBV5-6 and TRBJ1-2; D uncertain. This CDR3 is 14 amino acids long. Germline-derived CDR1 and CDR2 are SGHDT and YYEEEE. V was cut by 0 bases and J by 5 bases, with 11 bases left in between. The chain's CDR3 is CASSLESAGYGYTF. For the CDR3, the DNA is TGTGCCAGCAGCTTGGAATCGGCAGGATATGGCTACACCTTC.

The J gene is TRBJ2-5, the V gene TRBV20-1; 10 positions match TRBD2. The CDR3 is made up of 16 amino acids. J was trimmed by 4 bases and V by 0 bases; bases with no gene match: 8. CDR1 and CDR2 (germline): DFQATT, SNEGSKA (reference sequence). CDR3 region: CSARDRLAGVLETQYF. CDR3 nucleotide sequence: TGCAGTGCTAGAGATCGGCTAGCGGGGGTCCTAGAGACCCAGTACTTC.

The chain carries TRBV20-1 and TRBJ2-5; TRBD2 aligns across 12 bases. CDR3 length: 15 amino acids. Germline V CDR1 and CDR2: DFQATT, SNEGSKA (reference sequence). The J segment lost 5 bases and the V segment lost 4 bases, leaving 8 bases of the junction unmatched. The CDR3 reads CSATPSGGAGETQYF. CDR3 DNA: TGCAGTGCTACCCCTAGCGGGGGGGCCGGGGAGACCCAGTACTTC.

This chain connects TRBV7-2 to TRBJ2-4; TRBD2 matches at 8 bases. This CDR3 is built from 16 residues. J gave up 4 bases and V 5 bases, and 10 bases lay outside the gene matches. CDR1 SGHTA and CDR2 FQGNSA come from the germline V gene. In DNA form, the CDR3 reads TGTGCCAGCAGCCCGACTAGCGCAAATGCAAAAAACATTCAGTACTTC. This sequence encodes CASSPTSANAKNIQYF. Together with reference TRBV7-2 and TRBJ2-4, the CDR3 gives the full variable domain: GAGVSQSPSNKVTEKGKDVELRCDPISGHTALYWYRQSLGQGLEFLIYFQGNSAPDKSGLPSDRFSAERTGGSVSTLTIQRTQQEDSAVYLCASSPTSANAKNIQYFGAGTRLSVL.

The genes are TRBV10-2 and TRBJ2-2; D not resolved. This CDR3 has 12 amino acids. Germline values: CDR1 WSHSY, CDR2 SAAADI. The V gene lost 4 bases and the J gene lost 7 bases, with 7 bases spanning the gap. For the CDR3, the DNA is TGCGCCAGCAGTGTAATTCTCGGGGAGCTGTTTTTT. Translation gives CASSVILGELFF.

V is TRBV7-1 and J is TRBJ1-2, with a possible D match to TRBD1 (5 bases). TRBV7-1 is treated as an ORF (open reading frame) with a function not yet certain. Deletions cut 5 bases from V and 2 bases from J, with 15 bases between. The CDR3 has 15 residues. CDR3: CASSPTATLNYGYTF. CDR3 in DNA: TGTGCCAGCAGCCCGACAGCGACCCTGAACTATGGCTACACCTTC.

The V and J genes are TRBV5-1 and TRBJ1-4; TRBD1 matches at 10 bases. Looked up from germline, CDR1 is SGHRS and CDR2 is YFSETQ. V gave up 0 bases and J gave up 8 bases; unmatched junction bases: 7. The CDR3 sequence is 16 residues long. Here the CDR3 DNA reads TGCGCCAGCAGCTTGGACGACAGGGGGCTTCGGGAAAAACTGTTTTTT. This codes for CASSLDDRGLREKLFF.

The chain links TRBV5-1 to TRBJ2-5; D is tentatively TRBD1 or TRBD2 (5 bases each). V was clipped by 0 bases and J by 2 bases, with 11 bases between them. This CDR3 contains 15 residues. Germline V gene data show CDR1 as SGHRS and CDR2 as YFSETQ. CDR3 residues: CASSLEGRRQETQYF. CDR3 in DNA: TGCGCCAGCAGCTTGGAGGGGCGGAGGCAAGAGACCCAGTACTTC.

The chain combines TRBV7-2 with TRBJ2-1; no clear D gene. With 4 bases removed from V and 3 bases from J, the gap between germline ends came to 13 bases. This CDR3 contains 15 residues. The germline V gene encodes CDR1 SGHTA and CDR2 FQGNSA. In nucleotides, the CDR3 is TGTGCCAGCAGCTCTAGGGATATATTCTACAATGAGCAGTTCTTC. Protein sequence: CASSSRDIFYNEQFF.

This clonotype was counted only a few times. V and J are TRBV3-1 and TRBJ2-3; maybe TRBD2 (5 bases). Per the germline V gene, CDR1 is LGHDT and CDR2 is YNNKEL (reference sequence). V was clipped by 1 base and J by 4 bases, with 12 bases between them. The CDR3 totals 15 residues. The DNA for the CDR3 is TGTGCCAGCAGCCAAGTCTTCGGGGTACCAGATACGCAGTATTTT. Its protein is CASSQVFGVPDTQYF.

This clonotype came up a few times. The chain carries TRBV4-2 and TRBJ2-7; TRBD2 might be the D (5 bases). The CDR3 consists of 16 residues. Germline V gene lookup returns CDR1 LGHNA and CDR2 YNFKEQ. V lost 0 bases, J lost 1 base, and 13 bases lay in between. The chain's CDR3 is CASSQDEGIASYEQYF. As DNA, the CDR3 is TGTGCCAGCAGCCAAGATGAGGGTATAGCATCCTACGAGCAGTACTTC.

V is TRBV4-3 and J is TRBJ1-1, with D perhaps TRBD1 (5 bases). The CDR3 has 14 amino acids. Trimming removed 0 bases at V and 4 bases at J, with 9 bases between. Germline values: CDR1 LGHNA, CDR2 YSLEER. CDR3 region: CASSQDQGGTEAFF. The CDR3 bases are TGCGCCAGCAGCCAAGATCAGGGAGGCACTGAAGCTTTCTTT.